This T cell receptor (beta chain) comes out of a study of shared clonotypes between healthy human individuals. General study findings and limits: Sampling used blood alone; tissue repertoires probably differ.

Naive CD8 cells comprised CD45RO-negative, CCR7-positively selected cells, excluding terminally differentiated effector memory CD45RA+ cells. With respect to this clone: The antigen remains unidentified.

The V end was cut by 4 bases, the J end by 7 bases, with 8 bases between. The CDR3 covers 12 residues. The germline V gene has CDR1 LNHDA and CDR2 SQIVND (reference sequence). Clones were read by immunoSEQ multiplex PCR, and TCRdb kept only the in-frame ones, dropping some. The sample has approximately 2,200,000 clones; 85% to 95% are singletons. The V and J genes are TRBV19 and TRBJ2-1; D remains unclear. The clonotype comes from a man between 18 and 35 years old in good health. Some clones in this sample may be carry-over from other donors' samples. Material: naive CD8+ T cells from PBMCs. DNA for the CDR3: TGTGCCAGTAGTAAAATAGGGAATGAGCAGTTCTTC. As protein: CASSKIGNEQFF. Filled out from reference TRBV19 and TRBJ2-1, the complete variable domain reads DGGITQSPKYLFRKEGQNVTLSCEQNLNHDAMYWYRQDPGQGLRLIYYSQIVNDFQKGDIAEGYSVSREKKESFPLTVTSAQKNPTAFYLCASSKIGNEQFFGPGTRLTVL.